The entry below describes one T cell receptor (beta chain). Its antigen remains unidentified. In the PCR, 60 Vbeta and 13 Jbeta primers were used. Clones were read by immunoSEQ multiplex PCR, and TCRdb kept only the in-frame ones, dropping some. The repertoire has fewer than 95,000 clones, 76% of them found once; the top ten carry roughly 3%. These data come from a study of cytomegalovirus exposure and HLA in healthy donors. Study at large: Early on, a data release was issued that held approximately 92 million unique TCRs from HLA-typed donors. When 300 to 500 donors were genotyped, more than 70% of them were found to fall in the Caucasian-associated ancestry cluster.

Germline CDR1 reads SGHVS; CDR2 reads FQNEAQ. V lost 6 bases to trimming and J lost 4 bases, with 12 bases between them. This CDR3 is built from 13 residues. Study results and caveats: The study recorded 150 to 200 TCR beta chains that were cytomegalovirus-associated. In a later analysis, CMV-associated beta chains were mostly HLA-associated, it appeared.

The TCR comes from a man aged 35 to 55 in good health and CMV-seronegative. Source material: PBMCs. The chain links TRBV7-8 to TRBJ1-2; a weak D match, TRBD1 (5 bases). Here the CDR3 DNA reads TGTGCCAGCAGTTTCCAGGGTGGCTATGGCTACACCTTC. Amino acids: CASSFQGGYGYTF.